This is a list of T cell receptor beta chains from one sample in a study of T cell responses to AZD1222 COVID-19 vaccine. Some clones are missing from TCRdb's copy, which holds only in-frame ones; the method was immunoSEQ multiplex PCR. The sample includes about 86,000 clones, around 73% seen only once; the top ten take around 21%. The starting material was peripheral blood, obtained on day 0 of AZD1222 vaccination. The receptor set was obtained from an adult in good health. The CDR3 runs from the conserved cysteine through the conserved F or W. The D gene is left open where the match is weak. Clone size appears in some rows only: once, few, many, or a class for an expanded clone.

>TRBJ2-3|NA|TRBV18|NA
CASSPARQATDTQYF
TGTGCCAGCTCACCGGCCAGGCAGGCAACGGATACGCAGTATTTT
>TRBJ2-1|few|TRBV20-1|NA
CSVLEYNEQFF
TGCAGTGTCCTAGAATACAATGAGCAGTTCTTC
>TRBJ2-7|NA|TRBV5-6|TRBD2
CASSLDALAGISHEQYF
TGTGCCAGCAGCCTGGACGCCCTAGCGGGAATCTCCCACGAGCAGTACTTC
>TRBJ1-2|NA|TRBV7-9|NA
CASTLVKGGTTGYTF
TGTGCCAGCACCCTTGTGAAAGGGGGTACCACCGGCTACACCTTC
>TRBJ1-1|NA|TRBV2|TRBD1
CASSEAGGRPEAFF
TGTGCCAGCAGTGAAGCAGGGGGCAGGCCTGAAGCTTTCTTT
>TRBJ2-5|NA|TRBV9|NA
CASSVSPQETQYF
TGTGCCAGCAGCGTTTCCCCCCAAGAGACCCAGTACTTC
>TRBJ2-5|once|TRBV6-5|TRBD1
CASSYGGQGTQETQYF
TGTGCCAGCAGTTACGGTGGACAGGGGACTCAAGAGACCCAGTACTTC
>TRBJ1-1|few|TRBV13|NA
CASSLGRGIMNTEAFF
TGTGCCAGCAGCTTGGGTCGCGGGATCATGAACACTGAAGCTTTCTTT
>TRBJ1-4|NA|TRBV2|NA
CASSSGMVEKLFF
TGTGCCAGCAGTTCCGGGATGGTTGAAAAACTGTTTTTT
>TRBJ2-3|NA|TRBV5-1|NA
CASTLDGTTNTDTQYF
TGCGCCAGCACCCTTGATGGGACAACCAACACAGATACGCAGTATTTT
>TRBJ2-1|NA|TRBV19|NA
CASSIDADYEQFF
TGTGCCAGTAGTATAGATGCAGACTATGAGCAGTTCTTC
>TRBJ2-7|NA|TRBV21-1|NA
CASSKRDYEQYF
TGTGCCAGCAGCAAAAGGGATTACGAGCAGTACTTC
>TRBJ2-5|few|TRBV5-5|TRBD1
CASSLGPFPTGGQETQYF
TGTGCCAGCAGCTTGGGGCCGTTCCCGACAGGGGGTCAAGAGACCCAGTACTTC
>TRBJ1-2|few|TRBV7-2|TRBD1
CASSLRAGGDRTDGYTF
TGTGCCAGCAGCTTACGGGCAGGGGGCGACAGGACGGATGGCTACACCTTC
>TRBJ2-1|NA|TRBV15|TRBD2
CATRGEEGTRRNEQFF
TGTGCCACCCGGGGGGAAGAAGGGACTCGACGAAATGAGCAGTTCTTC
>TRBJ1-2|few|TRBV2|NA
CASSAQGNNYGYTF
TGTGCCAGCAGTGCGCAGGGAAATAACTATGGCTACACCTTC
>TRBJ1-2|NA|TRBV5-1|NA
CASSLIPNYGYTF
TGCGCCAGCAGCTTGATACCCAACTATGGCTACACCTTC
>TRBJ2-1|NA|TRBV5-4|TRBD2
CASSLTGGYYNEQFF
TGTGCCAGCAGCTTGACGGGAGGTTATTACAATGAGCAGTTCTTC
>TRBJ2-5|NA|TRBV5-1|NA
CASSLAQGETQYF
TGCGCCAGCAGCTTGGCACAGGGAGAGACCCAGTACTTC
>TRBJ2-5|few|TRBV12-5|TRBD2
CASGLGGGETQYF
TGTGCTAGTGGTTTGGGGGGAGGGGAGACCCAGTACTTC
>TRBJ1-2|many|TRBV11-2|TRBD1
CASSFDRELRF
TGTGCCAGCAGCTTCGACAGGGAACTACGTTTC
>TRBJ2-7|NA|TRBV6-5|NA
CASSYEAGGLYEQYF
TGTGCCAGCAGTTACGAGGCAGGGGGACTGTACGAGCAGTACTTC
>TRBJ1-2|few|TRBV15|NA
CATSGGSYGYTF
TGTGCCACCAGTGGGGGATCCTATGGCTACACCTTC
>TRBJ1-3|NA|TRBV28|NA
CASSTTGPELSGNTIYF
TGTGCCAGCAGTACGACAGGCCCTGAACTCTCTGGAAACACCATATATTTT
>TRBJ1-6|NA|TRBV5-5|NA
CASARVWDSPLHF
TGTGCCAGCGCACGGGTCTGGGACTCACCCCTCCACTTT
>TRBJ1-3|NA|TRBV30|NA
CAWSLGGSGNTIYF
TGTGCCTGGAGTCTTGGTGGTTCTGGAAACACCATATATTTT
>TRBJ1-1|NA|TRBV6-5|NA
CASRLGQANTEAFF
TGTGCCAGCAGACTGGGACAAGCGAACACTGAAGCTTTCTTT
>TRBJ1-4|few|TRBV18|NA
CASSPRGEGRAAEKLFF
TGTGCCAGCTCACCACGCGGGGAGGGCAGGGCTGCGGAAAAACTGTTTTTT
>TRBJ2-3|NA|TRBV10-3|TRBD2
CAISPNLAGAGTDTQYF
TGTGCCATCAGCCCCAACCTAGCGGGAGCGGGCACAGATACGCAGTATTTT
>TRBJ1-6|NA|TRBV6-5|NA
CASRSGGSYSPLHF
TGTGCCAGCAGGTCAGGTGGATCGTATTCACCCCTCCACTTT
>TRBJ1-2|NA|TRBV9|NA
CASSTVPRGDYGYTF
TGTGCCAGCAGCACCGTCCCGAGGGGGGACTATGGCTACACCTTC
>TRBJ1-2|NA|TRBV29-1|NA
CSVELPGTYGYTF
TGCAGCGTAGAACTTCCAGGGACCTATGGCTACACCTTC
>TRBJ2-7|NA|TRBV10-3|TRBD2
CAISEWIAGGKNEQYF
TGTGCCATCAGTGAGTGGATAGCGGGAGGTAAAAACGAGCAGTACTTC
>TRBJ2-2|NA|TRBV10-1|NA
CASKGWNTGELFF
TGCGCCAGCAAGGGATGGAACACCGGGGAGCTGTTTTTT
>TRBJ1-1|few|TRBV3-1/TRBV3-2|NA
CASSQDFQGAEAFF
TGTGCCAGCAGCCAAGATTTCCAGGGCGCTGAAGCTTTCTTT
>TRBJ2-3|NA|TRBV5-4|TRBD1
CASSLPDRGADTQYF
TGTGCCAGCAGCTTGCCGGACAGGGGTGCAGATACGCAGTATTTT
>TRBJ2-3|NA|TRBV6-5|TRBD1
CASSYYGTGTSDTQYF
TGTGCCAGCAGTTACTACGGGACAGGGACGTCAGATACGCAGTATTTT
>TRBJ1-1|NA|TRBV2|TRBD1
CASSERTGETEAFF
TGTGCCAGCAGTGAACGGACAGGGGAGACTGAAGCTTTCTTT
>TRBJ1-2|NA|TRBV18|NA
CASRPEGPGGYTF
TGTGCCAGCCGCCCCGAGGGCCCTGGCGGCTACACCTTC